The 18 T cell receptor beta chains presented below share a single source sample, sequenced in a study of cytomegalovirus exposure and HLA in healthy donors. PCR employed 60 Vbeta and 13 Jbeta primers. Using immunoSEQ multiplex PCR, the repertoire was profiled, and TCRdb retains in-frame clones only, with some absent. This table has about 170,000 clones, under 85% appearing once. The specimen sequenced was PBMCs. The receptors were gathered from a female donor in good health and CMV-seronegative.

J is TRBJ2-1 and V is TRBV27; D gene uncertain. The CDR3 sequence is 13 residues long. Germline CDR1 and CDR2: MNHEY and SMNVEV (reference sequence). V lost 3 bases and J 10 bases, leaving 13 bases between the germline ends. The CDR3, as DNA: TGTGCCAGCAGTTTCGACAATGCAGGCGAGCAGTTCTTC. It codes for CASSFDNAGEQFF.

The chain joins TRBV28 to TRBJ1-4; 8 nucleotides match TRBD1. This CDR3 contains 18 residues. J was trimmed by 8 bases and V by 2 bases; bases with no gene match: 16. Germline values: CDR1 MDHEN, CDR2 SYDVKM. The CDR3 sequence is CASSLGSISTGGNEKLFF. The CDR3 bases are TGTGCCAGCAGTTTAGGTTCTATTTCTACAGGGGGGAACGAAAAACTGTTTTTT. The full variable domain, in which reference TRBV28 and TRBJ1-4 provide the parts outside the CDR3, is DVKVTQSSRYLVKRTGEKVFLECVQDMDHENMFWYRQDPGLGLRLIYFSYDVKMKEKGDIPEGYSVSREKKERFSLILESASTNQTSMYLCASSLGSISTGGNEKLFFGSGTQLSVL.

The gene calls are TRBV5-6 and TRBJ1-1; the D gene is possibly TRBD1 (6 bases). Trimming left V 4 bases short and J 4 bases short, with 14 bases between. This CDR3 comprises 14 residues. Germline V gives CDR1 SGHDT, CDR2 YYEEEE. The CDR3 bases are TGTGCCAGCAGCACGGGGGGGGCTCCCACTGAAGCTTTCTTT. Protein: CASSTGGAPTEAFF.

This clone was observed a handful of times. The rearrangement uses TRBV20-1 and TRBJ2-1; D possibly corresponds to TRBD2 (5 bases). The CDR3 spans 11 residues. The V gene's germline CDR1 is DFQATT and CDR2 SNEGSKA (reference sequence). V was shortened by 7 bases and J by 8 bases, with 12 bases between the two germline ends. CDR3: CSEGPRDEQFF. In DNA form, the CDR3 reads TGCAGTGAGGGCCCGCGGGATGAGCAGTTCTTC.

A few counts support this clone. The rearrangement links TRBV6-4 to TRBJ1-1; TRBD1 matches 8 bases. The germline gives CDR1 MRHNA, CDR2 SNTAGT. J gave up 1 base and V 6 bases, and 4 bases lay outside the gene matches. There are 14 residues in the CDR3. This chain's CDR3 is CASSPGGQNTEAFF. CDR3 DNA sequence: TGTGCCAGCAGCCCAGGGGGCCAGAACACTGAAGCTTTCTTT.

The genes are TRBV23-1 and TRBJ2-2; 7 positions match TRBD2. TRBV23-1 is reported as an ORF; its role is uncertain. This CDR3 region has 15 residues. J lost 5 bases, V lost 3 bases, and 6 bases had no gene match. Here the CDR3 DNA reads TGCGCCAGCAGTCAGACTAGCCGTTGGACCGGGGAGCTGTTTTTT. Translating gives CASSQTSRWTGELFF.

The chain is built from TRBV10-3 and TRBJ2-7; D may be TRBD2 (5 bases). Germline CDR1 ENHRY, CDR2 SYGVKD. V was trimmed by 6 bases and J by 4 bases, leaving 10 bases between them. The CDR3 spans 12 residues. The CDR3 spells CAISSTGYEQYF. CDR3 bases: TGTGCCATCAGCTCAACGGGGTACGAGCAGTACTTC.

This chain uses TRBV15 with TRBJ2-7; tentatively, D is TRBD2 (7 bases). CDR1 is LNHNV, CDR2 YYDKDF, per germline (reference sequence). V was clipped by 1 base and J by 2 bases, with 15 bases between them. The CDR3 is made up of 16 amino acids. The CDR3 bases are TGTGCCACCAGCAGAGTTTGGGCGGGGGCCACCTACGAGCAGTACTTC. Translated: CATSRVWAGATYEQYF.

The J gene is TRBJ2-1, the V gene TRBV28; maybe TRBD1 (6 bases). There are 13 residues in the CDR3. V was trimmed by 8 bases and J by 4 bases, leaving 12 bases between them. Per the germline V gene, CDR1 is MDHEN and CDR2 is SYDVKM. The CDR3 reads CASRTDSYNEQFF. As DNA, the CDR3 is TGTGCCAGCCGAACGGACAGTTACAATGAGCAGTTCTTC. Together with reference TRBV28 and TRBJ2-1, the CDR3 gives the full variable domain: DVKVTQSSRYLVKRTGEKVFLECVQDMDHENMFWYRQDPGLGLRLIYFSYDVKMKEKGDIPEGYSVSREKKERFSLILESASTNQTSMYLCASRTDSYNEQFFGPGTRLTVL.

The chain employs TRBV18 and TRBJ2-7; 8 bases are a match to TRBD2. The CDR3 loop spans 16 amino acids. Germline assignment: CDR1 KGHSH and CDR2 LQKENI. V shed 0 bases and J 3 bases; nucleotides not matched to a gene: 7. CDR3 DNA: TGTGCCAGCTCACCACCTAGCGGGGCCACCGTCTACGAGCAGTACTTC. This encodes CASSPPSGATVYEQYF.

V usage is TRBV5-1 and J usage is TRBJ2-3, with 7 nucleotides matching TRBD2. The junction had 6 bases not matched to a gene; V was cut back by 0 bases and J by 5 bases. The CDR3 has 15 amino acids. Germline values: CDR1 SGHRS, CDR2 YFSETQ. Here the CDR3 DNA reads TGCGCCAGCAGCTTGGGTGGCGGGGGATTAGATACGCAGTATTTT. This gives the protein CASSLGGGGLDTQYF. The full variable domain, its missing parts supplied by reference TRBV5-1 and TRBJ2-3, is KAGVTQTPRYLIKTRGQQVTLSCSPISGHRSVSWYQQTPGQGLQFLFEYFSETQRNKGNFPGRFSGRQFSNSRSEMNVSTLELGDSALYLCASSLGGGGLDTQYFGPGTRLTVL.

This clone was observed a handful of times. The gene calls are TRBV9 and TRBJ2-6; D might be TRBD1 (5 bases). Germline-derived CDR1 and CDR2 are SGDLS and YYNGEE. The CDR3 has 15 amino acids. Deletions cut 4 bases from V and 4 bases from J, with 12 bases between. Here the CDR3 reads CASSPTGNGANVLTF. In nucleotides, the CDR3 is TGTGCCAGCAGCCCCACAGGCAACGGGGCCAACGTCCTGACTTTC.

In DNA, the CDR3 is TGTGCCAGCAGCTTGGGCGGGCCAAAAAGCGAGCAGTACTTC. Residues: CASSLGGPKSEQYF. The V call is TRBV5-6, the J call TRBJ2-5; a weak D match, TRBD2 (5 bases). The J call may be faulty, since TRBJ2-7 better matches the DNA end. This CDR3 region has 14 residues. CDR1 is SGHDT and CDR2 is YYEEEE in the germline V gene.

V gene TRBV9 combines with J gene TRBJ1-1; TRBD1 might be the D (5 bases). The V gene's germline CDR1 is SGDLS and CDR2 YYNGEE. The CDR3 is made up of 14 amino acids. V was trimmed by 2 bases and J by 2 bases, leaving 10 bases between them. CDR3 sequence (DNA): TGTGCCAGCAGCGTGCAGGGTTCCAACACTGAAGCTTTCTTT. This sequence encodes CASSVQGSNTEAFF.

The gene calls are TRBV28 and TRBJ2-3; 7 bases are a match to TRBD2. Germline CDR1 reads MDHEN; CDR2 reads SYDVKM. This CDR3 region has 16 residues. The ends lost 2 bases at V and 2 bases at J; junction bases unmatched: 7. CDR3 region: CASSLDVRGSTDTQYF. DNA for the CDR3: TGTGCCAGCAGTTTAGATGTGCGGGGGTCCACAGATACGCAGTATTTT.

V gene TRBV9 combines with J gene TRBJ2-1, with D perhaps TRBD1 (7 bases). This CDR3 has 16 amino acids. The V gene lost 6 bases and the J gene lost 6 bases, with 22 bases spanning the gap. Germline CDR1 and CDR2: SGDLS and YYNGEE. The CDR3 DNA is TGTGCCAGCACCCCTTGGGCGGAGGGGGCGCTCAATGAGCAGTTCTTC. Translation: CASTPWAEGALNEQFF.

CDR3: CASMATTEAFF. The CDR3 bases are TGTGCCAGCATGGCAACCACTGAAGCTTTCTTT. The rearrangement links TRBV2 to TRBJ1-1; no clear D gene. The CDR3 contains 11 residues. Germline V gives CDR1 SNHLY, CDR2 FYNNEI. Trimming cost V 7 bases and J 4 bases, with 7 bases left between them. Full variable domain (rest looked up from reference TRBV2 and TRBJ1-1): EPEVTQTPSHQVTQMGQEVILRCVPISNHLYFYWYRQILGQKVEFLVSFYNNEISEKSEIFDDQFSVERPDGSNFTLKIRSTKLEDSAMYFCASMATTEAFFGQGTRLTVV.

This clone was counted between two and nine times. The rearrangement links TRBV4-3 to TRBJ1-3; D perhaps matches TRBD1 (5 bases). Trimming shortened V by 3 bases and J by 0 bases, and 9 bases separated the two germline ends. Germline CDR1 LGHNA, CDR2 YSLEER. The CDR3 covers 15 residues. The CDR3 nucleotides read TGCGCCAGCAGCCAGGCAGGGTACTCTGGAAACACCATATATTTT. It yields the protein CASSQAGYSGNTIYF.